The clone carrying this TCR beta chain was observed a handful of times. Time point specified: pre-treatment sample, taken before nivolumab and TIL therapy. Tumor tissue came from excised metastases, mostly pleural nodules or supraclavicular lymph nodes. The libraries were made with immunoSEQ v3. TCRdb keeps only in-frame clones here, not all; method: immunoSEQ multiplex PCR. The sample comprises tens of thousands of clones, over 65% of which are singletons, and approximately 5.6% rests with the top ten. The data were taken from a study of TIL therapy for anti-PD-1-resistant metastatic lung cancer. The input for sequencing was tumor tissue, taken at baseline. This TCR came from a person between 25 and 79 years old with non-small cell lung cancer.

CDR3 sequence reads: CASSPGNNYGYTF. The CDR3 bases are TGCGCCAGCAGCCCCGGGAACAACTATGGCTACACCTTC. The gene calls are TRBV5-1 and TRBJ1-2; the D is unclear. The germline CDR1 and CDR2 sequences are SGHRS and YFSETQ. The CDR3 has 13 amino acids. With 4 bases removed from V and 2 bases from J, the gap between germline ends came to 9 bases.